The 5 T cell receptor beta chains below come from one sample, sequenced in a study of blood T cell repertoires in COVID-19. The table came from immunoSEQ multiplex PCR; TCRdb's copy has only in-frame clones and leaves some out. Among roughly 65,000 clones listed, more than 90% were seen once. The sample comprised peripheral blood. The receptors stem from a man between 60 and 75 years old with acute or convalescent COVID-19.

The chain uses TRBV7-2 and TRBJ1-1; D is possibly TRBD1 (5 bases). Germline CDR1 SGHTA, CDR2 FQGNSA. This CDR3 spans 17 amino acids. Trimming left V 5 bases short and J 2 bases short, with 21 bases between. DNA of the CDR3: TGTGCCAGCAGCCCCCGGGGGAGGGGCCGGGATAACACTGAAGCTTTCTTT. Translation: CASSPRGRGRDNTEAFF. The full variable domain, completed using reference TRBV7-2 and TRBJ1-1, is GAGVSQSPSNKVTEKGKDVELRCDPISGHTALYWYRQSLGQGLEFLIYFQGNSAPDKSGLPSDRFSAERTGGSVSTLTIQRTQQEDSAVYLCASSPRGRGRDNTEAFFGQGTRLTVV.

This clone has a handful of counts. The V and J genes are TRBV12-3 or TRBV12-4 and TRBJ1-1, with D unclear. The CDR3 has 13 residues. V dropped 5 bases and J dropped 4 bases, with 11 bases sitting between them. The chain's CDR3 is CASSAPGSTEAFF. In DNA, the CDR3 is TGTGCCAGCAGTGCCCCAGGAAGCACTGAAGCTTTCTTT.

The CDR3 coding sequence is TGTGCCAGCAAGAGGGAGGCAGGGGGCGGTTCACCCCTCCACTTT. This translates into CASKREAGGGSPLHF. V is TRBV2 and J is TRBJ1-6; 8 nucleotides align to TRBD1. Germline assignment: CDR1 SNHLY and CDR2 FYNNEI. The junction had 11 bases not matched to a gene; V was cut back by 7 bases and J by 9 bases. The CDR3 is 15 amino acids.

This sequence joins TRBV7-2 and TRBJ1-2, with a tentative D call TRBD1 (6 bases). Germline V lookup: CDR1 SGHTA, CDR2 FQGNSA. The V and J ends lost 0 bases and 7 bases respectively, with 15 bases between them. The CDR3 covers 15 residues. DNA for the CDR3: TGTGCCAGCAGCTTAGCTGGGGGCGCGAGGTTTGGCTACACCTTC. Translated, it gives CASSLAGGARFGYTF.

The chain recombines TRBV27 with TRBJ1-2; 8 bases map to TRBD1. V lost 5 bases to trimming and J lost 0 bases; unmatched junction nucleotides: 11. This CDR3 region has 17 residues. CDR1 is MNHEY, CDR2 SMNVEV, per germline (reference sequence). The chain's CDR3 is CASSPSLWTGTNYGYTF. The CDR3 DNA reads TGTGCCAGCAGTCCATCCCTTTGGACAGGGACTAACTATGGCTACACCTTC.